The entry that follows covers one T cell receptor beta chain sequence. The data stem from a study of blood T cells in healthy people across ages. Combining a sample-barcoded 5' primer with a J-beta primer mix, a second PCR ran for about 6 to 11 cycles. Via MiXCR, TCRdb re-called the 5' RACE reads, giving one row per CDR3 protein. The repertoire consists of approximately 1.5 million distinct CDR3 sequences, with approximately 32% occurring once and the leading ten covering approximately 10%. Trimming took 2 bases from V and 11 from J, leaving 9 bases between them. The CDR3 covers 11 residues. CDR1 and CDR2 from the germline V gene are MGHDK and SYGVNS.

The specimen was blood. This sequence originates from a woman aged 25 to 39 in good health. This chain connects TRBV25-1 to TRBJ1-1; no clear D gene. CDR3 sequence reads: CASSENNRAFF. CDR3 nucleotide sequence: TGTGCCAGCAGTGAAAACAATAGGGCTTTCTTT.